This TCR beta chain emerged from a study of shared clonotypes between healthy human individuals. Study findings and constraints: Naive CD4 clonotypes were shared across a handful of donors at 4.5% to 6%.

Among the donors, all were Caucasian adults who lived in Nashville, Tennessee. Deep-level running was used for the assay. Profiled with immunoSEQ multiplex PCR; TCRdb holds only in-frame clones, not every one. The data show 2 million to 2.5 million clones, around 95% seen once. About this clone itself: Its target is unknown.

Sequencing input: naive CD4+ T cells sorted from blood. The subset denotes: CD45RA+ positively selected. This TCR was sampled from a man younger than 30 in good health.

CDR3 sequence reads: CAISDRLDNSPLHF. The CDR3 DNA reads TGTGCCATCAGTGATCGCCTTGACAATTCACCCCTCCACTTT. The rearrangement links TRBV10-3 to TRBJ1-6; no clear D gene. Germline CDR1 is ENHRY and CDR2 is SYGVKD. Trimming removed 3 bases at V and 7 bases at J, with 10 bases between. The CDR3 is made up of 14 amino acids.